A selection of T cell receptor beta chains follows, all from one sample in a study of shared clonotypes between healthy human individuals. Some clones are missing from TCRdb's copy, which holds only in-frame ones; the method was immunoSEQ multiplex PCR. The sample has millions of clones; more than 85% are singletons. Sequenced material: naive CD8+ T cells from PBMCs. All receptors derive from a man aged 18 to 30 in good health. Some clones in this sample may be carry-over from other donors' samples. CDR3s include the opening cysteine and the closing phenylalanine or tryptophan. D genes are given only for firm matches. Clone size appears in some rows only: once, few, many, or a class for an expanded clone.

d_gene: .
j_gene: TRBJ1-2
abundance: .
v_gene: TRBV19
CDR3aa: CASRPLDGDYGYTF
CDR3nt: TGTGCCAGTAGACCCCTCGACGGAGACTATGGCTACACCTTC

d_gene: .
j_gene: TRBJ2-7
abundance: once
v_gene: TRBV2
CDR3aa: CASSEGPGYEQYF
CDR3nt: TGTGCCAGCAGTGAAGGGCCCGGGTACGAGCAGTACTTC

d_gene: .
j_gene: TRBJ2-2
abundance: .
v_gene: TRBV29-1
CDR3aa: CSGETANTGELFF
CDR3nt: TGCAGCGGGGAGACAGCGAACACCGGGGAGCTGTTTTTT

d_gene: TRBD1
j_gene: TRBJ2-3
abundance: .
v_gene: TRBV13
CDR3aa: CASSNRDRTTDTQYF
CDR3nt: TGTGCCAGCAGCAACCGGGACAGGACCACAGATACGCAGTATTTT

d_gene: TRBD1
j_gene: TRBJ2-7
abundance: .
v_gene: TRBV11-2
CDR3aa: CASSPRQGIMAEQYF
CDR3nt: TGTGCCAGCAGCCCCCGACAGGGTATCATGGCGGAGCAGTACTTC

d_gene: TRBD2
j_gene: TRBJ2-1
abundance: .
v_gene: TRBV5-5
CDR3aa: CASSLGLAGAVWNNEQFF
CDR3nt: TGTGCCAGCAGCTTGGGACTAGCGGGAGCCGTCTGGAACAATGAGCAGTTCTTC

d_gene: .
j_gene: TRBJ1-2
abundance: .
v_gene: TRBV18
CDR3aa: CASSPQGNGYGYTF
CDR3nt: TGTGCCAGCTCTCCCCAGGGGAACGGCTATGGCTACACCTTC

d_gene: .
j_gene: TRBJ1-2
abundance: .
v_gene: TRBV5-4
CDR3aa: CASSLESGDYGYTF
CDR3nt: TGTGCCAGCAGCTTGGAGTCTGGGGACTATGGCTACACCTTC

d_gene: .
j_gene: TRBJ2-7
abundance: .
v_gene: TRBV25-1
CDR3aa: CASSDVVYEQYF
CDR3nt: TGTGCCAGCAGTGATGTCGTCTACGAGCAGTACTTC

d_gene: .
j_gene: TRBJ2-4
abundance: .
v_gene: TRBV4-3
CDR3aa: CASSQEWAGAGNIQYF
CDR3nt: TGCGCCAGCAGCCAAGAATGGGCGGGGGCTGGGAACATTCAGTACTTC

d_gene: .
j_gene: TRBJ1-1
abundance: .
v_gene: TRBV4-2
CDR3aa: CASKDLRWNTEAFF
CDR3nt: TGTGCCAGCAAGGATTTACGGTGGAACACTGAAGCTTTCTTT

d_gene: .
j_gene: TRBJ2-7
abundance: .
v_gene: TRBV14
CDR3aa: CASSQEQAYYEQYF
CDR3nt: TGTGCCAGCAGCCAAGAACAGGCCTACTACGAGCAGTACTTC

d_gene: TRBD1
j_gene: TRBJ1-1
abundance: .
v_gene: TRBV6-4
CDR3aa: CASSEGAWTEAFF
CDR3nt: TGTGCCAGCAGCGAGGGGGCCTGGACTGAAGCTTTCTTT

d_gene: .
j_gene: TRBJ2-1
abundance: .
v_gene: TRBV16
CDR3aa: CASSQSPQRPYNEQFF
CDR3nt: TGTGCCAGCAGCCAATCCCCCCAGCGGCCCTACAATGAGCAGTTCTTC

d_gene: TRBD2
j_gene: TRBJ2-1
abundance: .
v_gene: TRBV7-3
CDR3aa: CASSLMPLAGGLNYNEQFF
CDR3nt: TGTGCCAGCAGCTTAATGCCCCTAGCGGGAGGACTAAACTACAATGAGCAGTTCTTC

d_gene: TRBD1
j_gene: TRBJ1-5
abundance: .
v_gene: TRBV28
CDR3aa: CASRQTGGSNQPQHF
CDR3nt: TGTGCCAGCAGACAAACAGGGGGCTCCAATCAGCCCCAGCATTTT

d_gene: .
j_gene: TRBJ2-3
abundance: .
v_gene: TRBV14
CDR3aa: CASSQILRDTQYF
CDR3nt: TGTGCCAGCAGCCAGATACTTAGAGATACGCAGTATTTT

d_gene: .
j_gene: TRBJ2-5
abundance: .
v_gene: TRBV27
CDR3aa: CASSLLRETQYF
CDR3nt: TGTGCCAGCAGTTTATTACGAGAGACCCAGTACTTC

d_gene: .
j_gene: TRBJ2-5
abundance: .
v_gene: TRBV11-1
CDR3aa: CASSLVCRVQTCQETQYF
CDR3nt: TGTGCCAGCAGCTTAGTTTGCCGGGTACAGACTTGCCAAGAGACCCAGTACTTC

d_gene: .
j_gene: TRBJ2-2
abundance: .
v_gene: TRBV7-9
CDR3aa: CAYQNGLTGELFF
CDR3nt: TGTGCTTACCAGAACGGCCTCACCGGGGAGCTGTTTTTT

d_gene: .
j_gene: TRBJ1-5
abundance: .
v_gene: TRBV4-1
CDR3aa: CASSQSGDQPQHF
CDR3nt: TGCGCCAGCAGCCAATCCGGGGACCAGCCCCAGCATTTT

d_gene: .
j_gene: TRBJ2-7
abundance: .
v_gene: TRBV14
CDR3aa: CASSLQRLGYEQYF
CDR3nt: TGTGCCAGCAGCCTACAGCGGCTGGGGTACGAGCAGTACTTC

d_gene: .
j_gene: TRBJ2-7
abundance: .
v_gene: TRBV15
CDR3aa: CATSALAGFGEQYF
CDR3nt: TGTGCCACCAGCGCCCTGGCAGGGTTTGGCGAGCAGTACTTC

d_gene: TRBD2
j_gene: TRBJ2-1
abundance: .
v_gene: TRBV11-2
CDR3aa: CASSLDGTWGLAPYNEQFF
CDR3nt: TGTGCCAGCAGCTTAGATGGAACTTGGGGACTAGCGCCCTACAATGAGCAGTTCTTC

d_gene: .
j_gene: TRBJ2-7
abundance: .
v_gene: TRBV9
CDR3aa: CASSEGGRDEQYF
CDR3nt: TGTGCCAGCAGCGAGGGGGGTAGGGACGAGCAGTACTTC

d_gene: TRBD2
j_gene: TRBJ2-1
abundance: .
v_gene: TRBV7-9
CDR3aa: CASSPSGRAYEQFF
CDR3nt: TGTGCCAGCAGCCCTAGCGGGAGGGCCTATGAGCAGTTCTTC

d_gene: .
j_gene: TRBJ1-1
abundance: once
v_gene: TRBV18
CDR3aa: CASSPPSGQYTEAFF
CDR3nt: TGTGCCAGCTCACCACCGTCTGGACAGTACACTGAAGCTTTCTTT

d_gene: TRBD1
j_gene: TRBJ1-2
abundance: .
v_gene: TRBV5-4
CDR3aa: CASSLLTGLDYGYTF
CDR3nt: TGTGCCAGCAGCTTGTTGACAGGGCTAGACTATGGCTACACCTTC

d_gene: .
j_gene: TRBJ1-5
abundance: few
v_gene: TRBV4-1
CDR3aa: CASSQGHQTFSNQPQHF
CDR3nt: TGCGCCAGCAGCCAAGGCCATCAGACCTTTAGCAATCAGCCCCAGCATTTT

d_gene: TRBD2
j_gene: TRBJ2-3
abundance: .
v_gene: TRBV6-5
CDR3aa: CASSYDPGGDTDTQYF
CDR3nt: TGTGCCAGCAGTTACGATCCGGGAGGAGACACAGATACGCAGTATTTT

d_gene: TRBD2
j_gene: TRBJ2-5
abundance: .
v_gene: TRBV7-8
CDR3aa: CASSWELAGPEGETQYF
CDR3nt: TGTGCCAGCAGCTGGGAACTAGCGGGACCGGAAGGGGAGACCCAGTACTTC

d_gene: .
j_gene: TRBJ2-1
abundance: .
v_gene: TRBV4-1
CDR3aa: CASSQENYNEQFF
CDR3nt: TGCGCCAGCAGCCAAGAAAACTACAATGAGCAGTTCTTC

d_gene: .
j_gene: TRBJ2-7
abundance: .
v_gene: TRBV6-6
CDR3aa: CAARAHSYEQYF
CDR3nt: TGTGCCGCCCGCGCTCATTCCTACGAGCAGTACTTC

d_gene: .
j_gene: TRBJ2-7
abundance: once
v_gene: TRBV10-3
CDR3aa: CAISDRGTLAYEQYF
CDR3nt: TGTGCCATCAGTGATAGGGGCACCTTAGCCTACGAGCAGTACTTC

d_gene: .
j_gene: TRBJ2-2
abundance: few
v_gene: TRBV7-8
CDR3aa: CASSFQLPGELFF
CDR3nt: TGTGCCAGCAGCTTCCAATTGCCCGGGGAGCTGTTTTTT

d_gene: .
j_gene: TRBJ2-7
abundance: .
v_gene: TRBV4-1
CDR3aa: CASRGTYEQYF
CDR3nt: TGCGCCAGCAGGGGGACTTACGAGCAGTACTTC

d_gene: .
j_gene: TRBJ1-1
abundance: few
v_gene: TRBV5-4
CDR3aa: CASSSNTEAFF
CDR3nt: TGTGCCAGCAGCTCGAACACTGAAGCTTTCTTT

d_gene: TRBD1
j_gene: TRBJ1-2
abundance: once
v_gene: TRBV4-3
CDR3aa: CASSQDAGGVYGYTF
CDR3nt: TGCGCCAGCAGCCAAGATGCAGGGGGCGTTTATGGCTACACCTTC

d_gene: TRBD1
j_gene: TRBJ1-5
abundance: few
v_gene: TRBV11-2
CDR3aa: CASSNRTGGDQPQHF
CDR3nt: TGTGCCAGCAGCAATCGGACAGGAGGGGATCAGCCCCAGCATTTT

d_gene: .
j_gene: TRBJ2-3
abundance: .
v_gene: TRBV2
CDR3aa: CASSERLTKELLGQYF
CDR3nt: TGTGCCAGCAGTGAAAGGCTCACAAAGGAGTTACTAGGGCAGTATTTT

d_gene: .
j_gene: TRBJ2-5
abundance: .
v_gene: TRBV7-8
CDR3aa: CASSRLRRGRDSDITQYF
CDR3nt: TGTGCCAGCAGCCGCCTTAGGAGGGGCAGGGACAGCGATATAACCCAGTACTTC

d_gene: .
j_gene: TRBJ1-2
abundance: .
v_gene: TRBV28
CDR3aa: CASTSRGNYGYTF
CDR3nt: TGTGCCAGCACTTCCAGGGGAAACTATGGCTACACCTTC

d_gene: .
j_gene: TRBJ1-5
abundance: .
v_gene: TRBV30
CDR3aa: CAWSRTAGQPQHF
CDR3nt: TGTGCCTGGAGTAGGACGGCGGGCCAGCCCCAGCATTTT

d_gene: TRBD2
j_gene: TRBJ2-7
abundance: .
v_gene: TRBV7-9
CDR3aa: CASSLEEREGTYEQYF
CDR3nt: TGTGCCAGCAGCTTAGAAGAGCGGGAGGGGACCTACGAGCAGTACTTC

d_gene: .
j_gene: TRBJ2-2
abundance: once
v_gene: TRBV5-1
CDR3aa: CASSLAFSRGSLAGELFF
CDR3nt: TGCGCCAGCAGCTTGGCCTTTTCGAGGGGGTCCTTGGCCGGGGAGCTGTTTTTT

d_gene: TRBD1
j_gene: TRBJ2-1
abundance: .
v_gene: TRBV6-1
CDR3aa: CASSGMTGLGANEQFF
CDR3nt: TGTGCCAGCAGTGGGATGACAGGGCTTGGGGCCAATGAGCAGTTCTTC

d_gene: .
j_gene: TRBJ2-3
abundance: once
v_gene: TRBV7-9
CDR3aa: CASSSPRTSGQGVDTQYF
CDR3nt: TGTGCCAGCAGCTCCCCCCGCACTAGCGGCCAGGGGGTGGATACGCAGTATTTT

d_gene: .
j_gene: TRBJ2-7
abundance: .
v_gene: TRBV6-1
CDR3aa: CASSVKGSSYEQYF
CDR3nt: TGTGCCAGCAGTGTAAAGGGGTCATCCTACGAGCAGTACTTC

d_gene: .
j_gene: TRBJ2-3
abundance: .
v_gene: TRBV5-1
CDR3aa: CASSSVVRTDTQYF
CDR3nt: TGCGCCAGCAGCTCAGTAGTAAGGACAGATACGCAGTATTTT

d_gene: .
j_gene: TRBJ2-7
abundance: .
v_gene: TRBV27
CDR3aa: CASSSARSHEQYF
CDR3nt: TGTGCCAGCAGTTCCGCTCGTAGTCACGAGCAGTACTTC

d_gene: .
j_gene: TRBJ1-5
abundance: few
v_gene: TRBV7-2
CDR3aa: CASSSVGSNQPQHF
CDR3nt: TGTGCCAGCAGCTCGGTTGGGAGCAATCAGCCCCAGCATTTT

d_gene: .
j_gene: TRBJ1-2
abundance: .
v_gene: TRBV14
CDR3aa: CASSLIPWGGSYGYTF
CDR3nt: TGTGCCAGCAGCCTTATCCCTTGGGGGGGCTCCTATGGCTACACCTTC

d_gene: TRBD1
j_gene: TRBJ1-1
abundance: .
v_gene: TRBV5-6
CDR3aa: CASTPTGGAWTEAFF
CDR3nt: TGTGCCAGCACTCCGACAGGGGGCGCTTGGACTGAAGCTTTCTTT

d_gene: .
j_gene: TRBJ2-7
abundance: .
v_gene: TRBV4-2
CDR3aa: CASSHAGAAYEQYF
CDR3nt: TGTGCCAGCAGCCATGCGGGGGCTGCCTACGAGCAGTACTTC

d_gene: .
j_gene: TRBJ1-2
abundance: .
v_gene: TRBV14
CDR3aa: CASSPPPRQAPNYGYTF
CDR3nt: TGTGCCAGCAGCCCACCCCCGAGACAGGCTCCTAACTATGGCTACACCTTC

d_gene: .
j_gene: TRBJ1-5
abundance: .
v_gene: TRBV15
CDR3aa: CATSIWGGFVQPQHF
CDR3nt: TGTGCCACATCGATTTGGGGGGGGTTTGTACAGCCCCAGCATTTT

d_gene: .
j_gene: TRBJ1-4
abundance: .
v_gene: TRBV29-1
CDR3aa: CSVEMRTANEKLFF
CDR3nt: TGCAGCGTTGAAATGAGGACAGCCAATGAAAAACTGTTTTTT